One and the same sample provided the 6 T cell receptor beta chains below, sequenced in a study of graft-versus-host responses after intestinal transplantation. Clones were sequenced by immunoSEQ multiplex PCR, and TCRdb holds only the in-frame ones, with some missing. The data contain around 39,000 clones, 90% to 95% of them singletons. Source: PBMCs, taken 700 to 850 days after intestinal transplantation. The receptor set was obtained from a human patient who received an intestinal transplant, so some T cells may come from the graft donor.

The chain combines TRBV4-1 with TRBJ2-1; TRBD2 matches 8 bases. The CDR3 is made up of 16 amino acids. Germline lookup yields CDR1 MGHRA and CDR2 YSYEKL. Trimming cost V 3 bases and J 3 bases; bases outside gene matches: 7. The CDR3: CASSQVSTSVYNEQFF. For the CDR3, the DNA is TGCGCCAGCAGCCAGGTCTCGACTAGCGTCTACAATGAGCAGTTCTTC.

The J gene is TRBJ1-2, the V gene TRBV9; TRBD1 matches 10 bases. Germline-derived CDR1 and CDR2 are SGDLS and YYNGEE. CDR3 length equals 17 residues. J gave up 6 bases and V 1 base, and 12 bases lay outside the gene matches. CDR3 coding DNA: TGTGCCAGCAGCGTATCGCCCTTTGGACAGGGGGTAAATGGCTACACCTTC. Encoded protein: CASSVSPFGQGVNGYTF.

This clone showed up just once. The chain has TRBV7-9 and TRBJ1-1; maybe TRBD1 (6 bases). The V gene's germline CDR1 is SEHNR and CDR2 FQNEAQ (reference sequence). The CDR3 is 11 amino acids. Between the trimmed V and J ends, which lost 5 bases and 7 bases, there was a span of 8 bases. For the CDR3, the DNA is TGTGCCAGCAGCCTACAGGGTGAAGCTTTCTTT. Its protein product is CASSLQGEAFF.

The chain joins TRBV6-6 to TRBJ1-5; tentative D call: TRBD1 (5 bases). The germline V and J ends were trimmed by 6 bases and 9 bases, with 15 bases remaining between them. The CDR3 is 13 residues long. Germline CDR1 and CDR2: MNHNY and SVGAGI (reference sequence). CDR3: CASRPFRGTPQHF. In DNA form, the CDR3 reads TGTGCCAGCAGACCATTTAGGGGAACGCCCCAGCATTTT.

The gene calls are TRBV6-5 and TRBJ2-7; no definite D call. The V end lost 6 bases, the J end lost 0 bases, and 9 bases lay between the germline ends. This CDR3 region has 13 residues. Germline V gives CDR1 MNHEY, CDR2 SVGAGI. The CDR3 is CASRLQNSYEQYF. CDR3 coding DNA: TGTGCCAGCAGGCTACAGAACTCCTACGAGCAGTACTTC.

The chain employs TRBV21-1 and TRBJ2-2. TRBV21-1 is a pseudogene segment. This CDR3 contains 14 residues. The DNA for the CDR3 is TGTGCCAGCAGCAGAAACCTGAACACCGGGGAGCTGTTTTTT. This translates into CASSRNLNTGELFF.